This is a list of T cell receptor beta chains from one sample in a study of cytomegalovirus exposure and HLA in healthy donors. Assay: immunoSEQ multiplex PCR; the TCRdb copy retains only in-frame clones and omits some. Of about 140,000 clones listed, about 75% were seen once; the top ten hold about 11%. Sequencing used PBMCs. These receptor sequences come from a man in his late teens or twenties in good health and CMV-seropositive. CDR3s include the opening cysteine and the closing phenylalanine or tryptophan. D genes are given only for firm matches. Clone size appears in some rows only: once, few, many, or a class for an expanded clone.

>TRBJ2-7|TRBD2|once|TRBV7-3
TGTGCCAGCAGCCCCATACCGGGACTAGCGGCCCCTTGGTACGAGCAGTACTTC
CASSPIPGLAAPWYEQYF
>TRBJ1-1|.|.|TRBV2
TGTGCCAGCAGTGAACGCCGACAGCAGAACACTGAAGCTTTCTTT
CASSERRQQNTEAFF
>TRBJ1-1|.|.|TRBV9
TGTGCCAGCAGCTTCCGGGTGGAGAACACTGAAGCTTTCTTT
CASSFRVENTEAFF
>TRBJ2-2|TRBD2|.|TRBV11-2
TGTGCCAGCAGCTTCCTAGCGGGAAATTCTGCCGGGGAGCTGTTTTTT
CASSFLAGNSAGELFF
>TRBJ2-5|TRBD2|.|TRBV5-6
TGTGCCAGCAGCCTGCCGGGGGGAGAGACCCAGTACTTC
CASSLPGGETQYF
>TRBJ2-7|.|.|TRBV2
TGTGCCAGCAGCGTCGACAGGGAGGTGAGCTACGAGCAGTACTTC
CASSVDREVSYEQYF
>TRBJ1-4|.|.|TRBV9
TGTGCCAGCAGCCCAACAACAACTAATGAAAAACTGTTTTTT
CASSPTTTNEKLFF
>TRBJ2-5|TRBD1|.|TRBV7-8
TGTGCCAGCAGCTTAGTTGAACAGGGGTGGACCCAGTACTTC
CASSLVEQGWTQYF
>TRBJ1-1|TRBD1|.|TRBV5-1
TGCGCCAGCAGCTTACGCGACAGGGGGGCTGGCACTGAAGCTTTCTTT
CASSLRDRGAGTEAFF
>TRBJ1-4|.|once|TRBV5-4
TGTGCCAGCAGCGTCGGGACAACTAATGAAAAACTGTTTTTT
CASSVGTTNEKLFF
>TRBJ2-1|.|.|TRBV7-3
TGTGCCAGCAGCTTAGGTGCTAACAATGAGCAGTTCTTC
CASSLGANNEQFF
>TRBJ1-5|.|.|TRBV27
TGTGCCAGCAGTCCGGCTGGGCGAGGGGGACAGCCCCAGCATTTT
CASSPAGRGGQPQHF
>TRBJ2-7|.|once|TRBV6-1
TGTGCCAGCAGTACGAGCTACGAGCAGTACTTC
CASSTSYEQYF
>TRBJ1-5|.|.|TRBV6-1
TGTGCCAGCGGACAGCCACTGGCTCAGCCCCAGCATTTT
CASGQPLAQPQHF
>TRBJ2-2|TRBD2|.|TRBV7-2
TGTGCCAGTCCGCTACCGGGACTAGCGGGTGGCACCGGGGAGCTGTTTTTT
CASPLPGLAGGTGELFF
>TRBJ2-7|.|.|TRBV14
TGTGCCAGCAGCGGCGGGTGGACCAGCCATTACGAGCAGTACTTC
CASSGGWTSHYEQYF
>TRBJ2-5|TRBD2|.|TRBV5-6
TGTGCCGTAGGGGTAGCGGGAGAGACCCAGTACTTC
CAVGVAGETQYF
>TRBJ2-2|TRBD2|.|TRBV9
TGTGCCAGCAGCCCCCGACTAGCGGTTAACACCGGGGAGCTGTTTTTT
CASSPRLAVNTGELFF
>TRBJ2-5|TRBD1|.|TRBV2
TGTGCCAGCAGTTCCGGGACAGGGGAAGAGACCCAGTACTTC
CASSSGTGEETQYF
>TRBJ2-5|.|.|TRBV19
TGTGCCAGTAGTGACCCGAGGGGGTTGCAAGAGACCCAGTACTTC
CASSDPRGLQETQYF
>TRBJ1-5|.|.|TRBV30
TGTGCCTGGAGACCCCCGGGAAGAGGTCAGCCCCAGCATTTT
CAWRPPGRGQPQHF
>TRBJ1-6|.|.|TRBV27
TGTGCCAGCAGTGTACAGGTCCCCGAAGCATCACCCCTCCACTTT
CASSVQVPEASPLHF
>TRBJ2-2|.|.|TRBV21-1
TGTGCCAGCAGCAAATCTAGCGGCCCACGTCCCGGGGAGCTGTTTTTT
CASSKSSGPRPGELFF
>TRBJ2-1|TRBD2|.|TRBV5-5
TGTGCCAGCAGCTTCGAAAGCGGGGCTACCAATGAGCAGTTCTTC
CASSFESGATNEQFF
>TRBJ2-3|TRBD2|.|TRBV27
TGTGCCAGCAGCCCACAGGGGCGGGAGGGCCTAAATACGCAGTATTTT
CASSPQGREGLNTQYF
>TRBJ2-7|.|.|TRBV16
TGTGCCAGCAGCCAATTCGGGAACGAGCAGTACTTC
CASSQFGNEQYF
>TRBJ1-5|TRBD1|.|TRBV18
TGTGCCAGCTCAGCGACAGGGGGCAATCAGCCCCAGCATTTT
CASSATGGNQPQHF
>TRBJ2-6|.|few|TRBV5-6
TGTGCCAGCAGCCTACAGGGCGCTGGGGCCAACGTCCTGACTTTC
CASSLQGAGANVLTF
>TRBJ1-5|.|.|TRBV19
TGTGCCAGTAGTATAGGGACAGAGATTAGCAATCAGCCCCAGCATTTT
CASSIGTEISNQPQHF
>TRBJ2-1|TRBD2|.|TRBV5-1
TGCGCCAGCAGCCGTAGCGGGACGGACAGTGAGCAGTTCTTC
CASSRSGTDSEQFF
>TRBJ2-7|.|.|TRBV7-6
TGTGCCAGCAGCTTAGCGGACAGAGCCTACGAGCAGTACTTC
CASSLADRAYEQYF
>TRBJ2-1|.|.|TRBV4-1
TGCGCCAGCAGCCAAGGGCGGCCTGAAGATGAGCAGTTCTTC
CASSQGRPEDEQFF
>TRBJ2-5|TRBD2|.|TRBV28
TGTGCCAGCAGCTTGGGGCTAGCGGGAGGGCCCCGAGAGACCCAGTACTTC
CASSLGLAGGPRETQYF
>TRBJ1-1|TRBD1|.|TRBV7-9
TGTGCCAGCAGTTACCTCCCGGGACAGCTGAACACTGAAGCTTTCTTT
CASSYLPGQLNTEAFF
>TRBJ2-1|TRBD2|.|TRBV7-7
TGTGCCAGCAGCCGGGAACTAGCGGCCTACAATGAGCAGTTCTTC
CASSRELAAYNEQFF
>TRBJ2-2|.|.|TRBV19
TGTGCCAGTAGCCTCCTTAGTATCGGGGAGCTGTTTTTT
CASSLLSIGELFF
>TRBJ1-2|.|.|TRBV29-1
TGCAGCGCCACCGGGTCCACCCTTGGCTACACCTTC
CSATGSTLGYTF
>TRBJ2-3|TRBD2|.|TRBV4-2
TGTGCCAGCAGATCGGGGGGGGTGTACACAGATACGCAGTATTTT
CASRSGGVYTDTQYF
>TRBJ2-2|.|.|TRBV6-5
TGTGCCAGCAGTTACGGGGCTTCACGGTCCACCGGGGAGCTGTTTTTT
CASSYGASRSTGELFF
>TRBJ2-1|.|.|TRBV29-1
TGCAGCGTTGTGAGGACTCCAAATGAGCAGTTCTTC
CSVVRTPNEQFF
>TRBJ2-1|TRBD1|.|TRBV5-1
TGCGCCAGCAGCTTAGGACAGGGACCTTACAATGAGCAGTTCTTC
CASSLGQGPYNEQFF
>TRBJ2-3|TRBD2|.|TRBV4-1
TGCGCCAGCAGTCAAGCGGGACTCGCTAGCACAGATACGCAGTATTTT
CASSQAGLASTDTQYF
>TRBJ2-2|TRBD1|.|TRBV18
TGTGCCAGCCGAGAGGGGACAGCCACCGGGGAGCTGTTTTTT
CASREGTATGELFF
>TRBJ2-5|TRBD2|.|TRBV30
TGTGCCTGGAAGGGAGGGAGAGAGACCCAGTACTTC
CAWKGGRETQYF
>TRBJ1-1|TRBD1|.|TRBV5-8
TGTGCCAGCACCAGAAAAGGGACAGCCAGACTCGAAGCTTTCTTT
CASTRKGTARLEAFF
>TRBJ1-5|.|.|TRBV28
TGTGCCAGTACCCCCGGGGGGCAACAGCCCCAGCATTTT
CASTPGGQQPQHF
>TRBJ1-5|.|.|TRBV27
TGTGCCAGCAGTTTATGGGGCGGACAGACGGTTCAGCCCCAGCATTTT
CASSLWGGQTVQPQHF
>TRBJ2-7|TRBD1|once|TRBV2
TGTGCCAGCACCCTCAGGGGGAGCTCCTACGAGCAGTACTTC
CASTLRGSSYEQYF
>TRBJ2-5|.|.|TRBV30
TGTGCCTGGAGTGTCTTGGAGACCCAGTACTTC
CAWSVLETQYF
>TRBJ2-1|.|.|TRBV29-1
TGCAGCGTTGAGGAGCCCCGAAAGCCGTTCTTC
CSVEEPRKPFF
>TRBJ2-5|TRBD2|.|TRBV13
TGTGCCAGCAGCTTTAGCAACAGCGGGAGACTACAAGAGACCCAGTACTTC
CASSFSNSGRLQETQYF
>TRBJ2-5|TRBD1|.|TRBV19
TGTGCCAGTAGGCCTGGGACAGAAGAGACCCAGTACTTC
CASRPGTEETQYF
>TRBJ2-5|.|.|TRBV6-1
TGTGCCAGCAGTGAGGACTTCCAAGAGACCCAGTACTTC
CASSEDFQETQYF
>TRBJ1-1|TRBD1|.|TRBV4-1
TGCGCCAGCAGCCGAGCAACAGGGGACCTTGAAGCTTTCTTT
CASSRATGDLEAFF
>TRBJ2-7|TRBD1|.|TRBV10-3
TGTGCCATCAGTGTAGAGTGGACAGGGGGATCGGAGCAGTACTTC
CAISVEWTGGSEQYF
>TRBJ2-3|.|.|TRBV5-1
TGCGCCAGCACCCCACAGGGAACCACTAGCACAGATACGCAGTATTTT
CASTPQGTTSTDTQYF
>TRBJ2-1|.|.|TRBV15
TGTGCCACCAGCAGTGGGGGGTACAATGAGCAGTTCTTC
CATSSGGYNEQFF
>TRBJ1-1|TRBD1|.|TRBV28
TGTGCCAGCAGTTTAGTGGGCGTTGACAGGGGGGAAACTGAAGCTTTCTTT
CASSLVGVDRGETEAFF